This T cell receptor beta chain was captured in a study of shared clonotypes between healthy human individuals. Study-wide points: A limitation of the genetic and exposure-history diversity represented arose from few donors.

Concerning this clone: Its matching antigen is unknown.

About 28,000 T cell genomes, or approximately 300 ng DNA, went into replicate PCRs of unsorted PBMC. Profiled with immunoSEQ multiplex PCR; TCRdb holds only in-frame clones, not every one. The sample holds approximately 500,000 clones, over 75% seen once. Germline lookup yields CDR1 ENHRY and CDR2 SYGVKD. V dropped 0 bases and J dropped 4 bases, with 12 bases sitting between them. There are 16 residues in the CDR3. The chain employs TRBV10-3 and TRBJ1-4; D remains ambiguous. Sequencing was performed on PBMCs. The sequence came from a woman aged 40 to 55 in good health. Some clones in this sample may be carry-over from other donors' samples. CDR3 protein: CAISESKGNSNEKLFF. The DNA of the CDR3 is TGTGCCATCAGTGAGTCGAAAGGGAATAGTAATGAAAAACTGTTTTTT.